The rows below give T cell receptor beta chains drawn from one sample of a study of spatial heterogeneity in lung cancer. TCRdb independently ran MiXCR on the 5' RACE reads; one entry per CDR3 protein. The table includes some 54,000 distinct CDR3 sequences, 7.4% detected once. Sequencing used PBMCs, obtained at follow-up. These receptors all stem from a female donor with early-stage non-small cell lung cancer. The conserved cysteine and the conserved F or W are not part of the CDR3 here. Each record gives: CDR3 protein, V gene, clone size. The size field is filled for only some rows; it gives once, few, many or a size class.

ASSSGQWATDTQY	TRBV5-1	many
SVENRVNNEQF	TRBV29-1	many
ASSSYRGNLQETQY	TRBV11-2	many
ASSPQRDRMTGELF	TRBV18	few
ASSPRDLNYGYT	TRBV7-2	few
ASSSGQIYGYT	TRBV5-6	-
ASSLTGLGTDTQY	TRBV7-6	-
ASSSGPRNTEAF	TRBV5-1	many
SAMRTETDTQY	TRBV20-1	many
ASRFITTGGTEAF	TRBV6-5	few
ASSSRRETDTQY	TRBV6-6	few
ATYQGVGGTDTQY	TRBV10-3	many
ASTLRGAGDQPQH	TRBV12-3/TRBV12-4	many
AWTINREGTAF	TRBV30	many
ASSPTTGGREQF	TRBV18	few
ATSEPGPGELF	TRBV24-1	many
SARGTGDYGYT	TRBV20-1	many
ASSLEAAISGNTIY	TRBV5-1	few
ASSLWSRSSYNSPLH	TRBV6-5	-
ASSRHSGGASYEQY	TRBV4-3	many
ASTLASGRSATDTQY	TRBV6-6	-
ASSPNPRTSGGSYEQY	TRBV12-3/TRBV12-4	few
ASGLISGGGETQY	TRBV12-5	few
ASRQLAGAGSGDTQY	TRBV2	many
ASSLGTGSGSGQF	TRBV7-2	-
ASRREVGETQY	TRBV7-2	many
ASSSGAEGGYGYT	TRBV7-9	-
ASSQTDTGELF	TRBV7-7	-
SARDPLLAAGELF	TRBV20-1	many
ASMPGASTNEKLF	TRBV5-1	-
ATSRDPSAGNQPQH	TRBV15	many
ASSLTGQGNGNTIY	TRBV27	few
SALALLSGGTQY	TRBV20-1	-
ASSSSGGAYNEQF	TRBV9	-
SARVGGLTSYEQY	TRBV20-1	few
ASSNNAGYT	TRBV2	-
ASSYGRGAALTDTQY	TRBV9	many
ASSSQGGPLGEQY	TRBV5-1	many
ASSLDASGYT	TRBV7-9	-
ASTIQGAGNQPQH	TRBV7-9	-
ASRPTSGGYNEQF	TRBV12-3/TRBV12-4	many
ASSNDVRGAF	TRBV7-2	-
SVEITARNYEQY	TRBV29-1	many
ASSQGEMQEY	TRBV6-2/TRBV6-3	many
ASRGGFSTDTQY	TRBV2	many
ASSFGGQGADTQY	TRBV7-2	-
PSSLRTSEFNEQF	TRBV7-2	-
ASSYSGAGIYEQY	TRBV6-2/TRBV6-3	many